The 20 T cell receptor beta chains reported below all come from one sample, sequenced in a study of intratumoral heterogeneity in liver cancer. Generated by immunoSEQ multiplex PCR, the TCRdb table keeps only in-frame clones and is missing some. Among approximately 6,600 clones, roughly 52% were seen once, and the ten largest hold roughly 13%. Each tumour sample represents a distinct, spatially separated region of the hepatocellular carcinoma nodule. The sample consisted of tumor tissue, taken before any cancer treatment. The origin of the receptors is a man between 65 and 85 years old with hepatocellular carcinoma.

This chain links TRBV6-5 with TRBJ1-1; no firm D call. V lost 8 bases and J lost 1, with 11 bases in between. The CDR3 totals 13 residues. CDR1 and CDR2 from the germline V gene are MNHEY and SVGAGI. The CDR3 spells CASRHYGNTEAFF. CDR3 sequence (DNA): TGTGCCAGCCGACACTATGGGAACACTGAAGCTTTCTTT.

In its sample, this clone was seen a few times. V usage is TRBV7-9 and J usage is TRBJ1-2; D gene uncertain. CDR3 length: 13 amino acids. Trimming took 0 bases from V and 6 from J, leaving 8 bases between them. Germline loops: CDR1 SEHNR, CDR2 FQNEAQ (reference sequence). The CDR3 nucleotides read TGTGCCAGCAGCTTAGCAGGAATCCATGGCTACACCTTC. This translates into CASSLAGIHGYTF.

There are a few counts of this clone. The genes are TRBV3-1 (or the pseudogene TRBV3-2) and TRBJ1-6; no firm D call. The CDR3 extends over 15 amino acids. Germline V gene data show CDR1 as LGHDT and CDR2 as YNNKEL (reference sequence). Trimming took 1 base from V and 14 from J, leaving 18 bases between them. The CDR3: CASSQGGSGPKALHF. The CDR3 bases are TGTGCCAGCAGCCAAGGTGGATCTGGCCCTAAGGCCCTCCACTTT.

This clone is a singleton in its sample. The chain joins TRBV4-3 to TRBJ1-6; D is uncertain. Germline CDR1 reads LGHNA; CDR2 reads YSLEER. V was shortened by 0 bases and J by 9 bases, with 6 bases between the two germline ends. The CDR3 runs 13 residues. The CDR3: CASSQDVGSPLHF. The CDR3 DNA is TGCGCCAGCAGCCAAGATGTGGGTTCACCCCTCCACTTT.

This clone is labeled as medium-sized. The V call is TRBV7-2, the J call TRBJ1-1; 11 bases match TRBD1. In germline, CDR1 is SGHTA, CDR2 FQGNSA. The ends lost 1 base at V and 5 bases at J; junction bases unmatched: 6. CDR3 length: 16 amino acids. The CDR3 loop reads CASSLGGQGGRTEAFF. Written as DNA, the CDR3 is TGTGCCAGCAGCTTAGGGGGACAGGGGGGAAGGACTGAAGCTTTCTTT.

The V and J genes are TRBV5-1 and TRBJ2-3; D uncertain. CDR3 size: 12 residues. With 3 bases removed from V and 6 bases from J, the gap between germline ends came to 8 bases. Germline CDR1 is SGHRS and CDR2 is YFSETQ. The CDR3: CASSSSLDTQYF. CDR3 in DNA: TGCGCCAGCAGCTCCAGTTTGGATACGCAGTATTTT.

By sample share, this clone is medium-sized. The V and J genes are TRBV7-6 and TRBJ2-5; 8 nucleotides match TRBD1. CDR3 size: 15 residues. The V and J ends lost 3 bases and 2 bases, in that order; junction bases with no gene match: 5. Germline CDR1 is SGHVS and CDR2 is FNYEAQ. The CDR3 nucleotides read TGTGCCAGCAGCTTCCCCGGGACAGGTCAAGAGACCCAGTACTTC. This encodes CASSFPGTGQETQYF.

The rearrangement joins TRBV4-1 to TRBJ1-4, with D uncertain. This CDR3 contains 18 residues. Germline CDR1 and CDR2: MGHRA and YSYEKL. V lost 0 bases to trimming and J lost 8 bases, with 22 bases between them. CDR3 residues: CASSQDFNGDVGAEKLFF. DNA of the CDR3: TGCGCCAGCAGCCAAGATTTTAACGGAGATGTGGGTGCAGAAAAACTGTTTTTT.

The V and J genes are TRBV6-1 and TRBJ2-6; D may be TRBD1 (5 bases). V lost 1 base, J lost 2 bases, and 6 bases lay in between. The germline V gene encodes CDR1 MNHNS and CDR2 SASEGT. There are 15 residues in the CDR3. The CDR3 is CASSEGTPGANVLTF. As DNA, the CDR3 is TGTGCCAGCAGTGAAGGGACACCTGGGGCCAACGTCCTGACTTTC.

V usage is TRBV7-2 and J usage is TRBJ1-1; possible D gene TRBD1, 6 bases. CDR3 length: 14 residues. The V and J ends lost 2 bases and 6 bases respectively, with 13 bases between them. Germline CDR1 is SGHTA and CDR2 is FQGNSA. The CDR3 DNA reads as TGTGCCAGCAGCTTAATGGGCAGGGGACCTGAAGCTTTCTTT. Its protein is CASSLMGRGPEAFF.

This clone was seen more than once but under ten times. This rearrangement joins TRBV6-2 or TRBV6-3 to TRBJ1-6; 7 bases match TRBD1. V shed 2 bases and J 5 bases; nucleotides not matched to a gene: 9. Germline V gene sequence: CDR1 MNHEY, CDR2 SVGEGT. This CDR3 has 17 amino acids. The CDR3 reads CASSYRGQVLDNSPLHF. The CDR3 DNA sequence: TGTGCCAGCAGTTACAGGGGGCAGGTATTGGATAATTCACCCCTCCACTTT.

The chain has TRBV10-3 and TRBJ1-4; possible D gene TRBD1, 5 bases. This CDR3 has 15 residues. The germline V gene has CDR1 ENHRY and CDR2 SYGVKD. The V end was cut by 0 bases, the J end by 4 bases, with 9 bases between. The CDR3 region is CAISESGAINEKLFF. The CDR3 DNA reads as TGTGCCATCAGTGAGTCTGGGGCTATTAATGAAAAACTGTTTTTT.

Relative to its sample, this clone is medium-sized (0.01 to 0.1%). CDR3 region: CASRGVSNEKLFF. The CDR3 region has the DNA TGTGCCAGCCGGGGGGTATCTAATGAAAAACTGTTTTTT. This rearrangement joins TRBV28 to TRBJ1-4, with a tentative D call TRBD1 (5 bases). This CDR3 comprises 13 residues. The V gene lost 8 bases and the J gene lost 3 bases, with 10 bases spanning the gap. CDR1 is MDHEN, CDR2 SYDVKM, per germline.

J is TRBJ2-3 and V is TRBV12-5, with a weak D call TRBD2 (7 bases). The germline gives CDR1 LGHNT, CDR2 FRNRAP. V gave up 5 bases and J gave up 5 bases, with 20 bases separating them. The CDR3 totals 16 residues. The CDR3 DNA reads as TGTGCTAGTGGTCCCCCGAGGGGGGGGCAAGGAGATACGCAGTATTTT. This sequence encodes CASGPPRGGQGDTQYF.

This clone is termed medium-sized. This chain connects TRBV7-3 to TRBJ2-6, with 8 nucleotides matching TRBD1. Trimming cost V 1 base and J 1 base; bases outside gene matches: 6. Germline assignment: CDR1 SGHTA and CDR2 FQGTGA. CDR3 length: 18 amino acids. Written as DNA, the CDR3 is TGTGCCAGCAGCTTAAGGGGGGACAGGATTTCTGGGGCCAACGTCCTGACTTTC. This codes for CASSLRGDRISGANVLTF. The full variable domain, rest sourced from reference TRBV7-3 and TRBJ2-6, is GAGVSQTPSNKVTEKGKYVELRCDPISGHTALYWYRQSLGQGPEFLIYFQGTGAADDSGLPNDRFFAVRPEGSVSTLKIQRTERGDSAVYLCASSLRGDRISGANVLTFGAGSRLTVL.

J is TRBJ2-3 and V is TRBV6-2 or TRBV6-3; 11 bases line up with TRBD2. Germline V lookup: CDR1 MNHEY, CDR2 SVGEGT. This CDR3 region has 17 residues. Trimming took 0 bases from V and 6 from J; bases not matched to a gene: 8. CDR3 coding DNA: TGTGCCAGCAGTTACTCGAATAGCGGGGGGGCCCTGGATACGCAGTATTTT. This encodes CASSYSNSGGALDTQYF.

J is TRBJ1-5 and V is TRBV5-1; 9 positions match TRBD1. Unmatched junction bases numbered 3, after V lost 4 bases and J lost 1 base. CDR1 and CDR2 from the germline V gene are SGHRS and YFSETQ. The CDR3 has 15 residues. CDR3 sequence reads: CASSLTGGSNQPQHF. CDR3 nucleotides: TGCGCCAGCAGCCTGACAGGGGGAAGCAATCAGCCCCAGCATTTT.

This clone is termed medium-sized. The J gene is TRBJ2-7, the V gene TRBV5-1, with 13 nucleotides matching TRBD2. J was trimmed by 4 bases and V by 9 bases; bases with no gene match: 4. Germline CDR1 SGHRS, CDR2 YFSETQ. This CDR3 is built from 13 residues. The CDR3 nucleotides are TGCGCCATAGGACTAGCGGGGGAATACGAGCAGTACGTC. Its translation is CAIGLAGEYEQYV.

The chain has TRBV10-2 and TRBJ1-1, with 9 bases fitting TRBD1. V lost 6 bases and J lost 3; bases outside the gene matches: 2. CDR3 size: 13 residues. CDR1 WSHSY and CDR2 SAAADI come from the germline V gene. The CDR3 protein is CASRDRGYTEAFF. In nucleotides, the CDR3 is TGCGCCAGCAGGGACAGGGGTTACACTGAAGCTTTCTTT.

This clone is medium-sized within its sample. Other DNA sequences in the same sample also yield this CDR3. The chain carries TRBV5-1 and TRBJ2-5; D uncertain. Trimming pared 1 base from V and 5 bases from J, leaving 6 bases between. CDR1 and CDR2 from the germline V gene are SGHRS and YFSETQ. The CDR3 has 12 residues. CDR3 sequence (DNA): TGCGCCAGCAGCTTGCGTGGGGAGACCCAGTACTTC. Translated: CASSLRGETQYF.